This T cell receptor beta chain is drawn from a study of cytomegalovirus exposure and HLA in healthy donors. This clone has a single count. Its target is unknown. General study points: Sequence variants that were highly shared formed a cluster that was likely a sequencing artifact. The classifier was said to identify cytomegalovirus status with high specificity and sensitivity.

This PCR relied on a set of 60 Vbeta primers and 13 Jbeta primers. Sequencing used immunoSEQ multiplex PCR; TCRdb keeps in-frame clones, though not all of them. The data show under 250,000 clones, with around 76% seen just once and around 0.63% held by the top ten. CDR1 and CDR2 (germline): SEHNR, FQNEAQ (reference sequence). CDR3 length equals 16 residues. Trimming removed 11 bases from V and 0 bases from J; junction bases left unmatched: 10. Sequencing was done on a sample of PBMCs. The clonotype originates from a man aged 18-30 years in good health and CMV-seronegative. The chain is built from TRBV7-9 and TRBJ2-1; 10 nucleotides match TRBD2. CDR3: CARGSGRPSSYNEQFF. CDR3 nucleotide sequence: TGTGCCCGGGGTAGCGGGAGGCCGAGCTCCTACAATGAGCAGTTCTTC.